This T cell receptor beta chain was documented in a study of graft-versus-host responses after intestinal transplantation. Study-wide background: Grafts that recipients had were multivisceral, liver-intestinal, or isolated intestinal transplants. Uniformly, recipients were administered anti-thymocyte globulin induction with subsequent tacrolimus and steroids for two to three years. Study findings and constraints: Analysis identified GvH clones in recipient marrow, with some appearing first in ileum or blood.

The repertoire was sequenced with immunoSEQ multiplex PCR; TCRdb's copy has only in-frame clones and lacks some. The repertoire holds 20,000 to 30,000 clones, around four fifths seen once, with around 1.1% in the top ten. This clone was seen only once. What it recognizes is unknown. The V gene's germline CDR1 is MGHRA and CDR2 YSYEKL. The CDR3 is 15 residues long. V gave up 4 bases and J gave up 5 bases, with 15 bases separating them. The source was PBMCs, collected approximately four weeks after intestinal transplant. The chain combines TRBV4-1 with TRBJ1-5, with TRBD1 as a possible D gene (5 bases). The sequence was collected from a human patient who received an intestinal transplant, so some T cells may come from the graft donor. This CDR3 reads CASSRGPTGDQPQHF. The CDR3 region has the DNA TGCGCCAGCAGCCGAGGGCCTACAGGCGATCAGCCCCAGCATTTT.